This T cell receptor beta chain was sequenced in a study of T cells after posttransplantation cyclophosphamide. CDR3 length equals 11 residues. Germline V gene sequence: CDR1 MNHNY, CDR2 SVGAGI (reference sequence). Between the trimmed V and J ends, which lost 5 bases and 12 bases, there was a span of 11 bases. Profiled with immunoSEQ multiplex PCR; TCRdb holds only in-frame clones, not every one. This sample has 30,000 to 35,000 clones, each found more than once. This clone was seen ten or more times. Input material: PBMCs. The receptor was derived from a woman aged 45 to 65 in good health and a related stem cell transplant donor. The chain employs TRBV6-6 and TRBJ2-1; D is possibly TRBD2 (5 bases). CDR3 DNA: TGTGCCAGCAGTCCGCGAGGGTGGCAGTTCTTC. Residues: CASSPRGWQFF.